This passage covers 15 T cell receptor beta chains from one sample sequenced in a study of graft-versus-host responses after intestinal transplantation. The method was immunoSEQ multiplex PCR; TCRdb's version includes in-frame clones alone and lacks a portion of them. The sample holds approximately 50,000 clones, approximately 90% seen once. The sequences come from PBMCs, collected 26 days after transplant. Receptors were obtained from a human patient who received an intestinal transplant, so some T cells may come from the graft donor.

The table lists this clone with a few counts. The V call is TRBV2, the J call TRBJ1-6; 7 nucleotides line up with TRBD1. Germline-derived CDR1 and CDR2 are SNHLY and FYNNEI. There are 17 residues in the CDR3. V trimming: 3 bases; J trimming: 8 bases; junction bases outside the gene matches: 13. Written as DNA, the CDR3 is TGTGCCAGCAGTGACGATCCGACAGGGAACCTTTATTCACCCCTCCACTTT. Protein product: CASSDDPTGNLYSPLHF. The full variable domain, rest sourced from reference TRBV2 and TRBJ1-6, is EPEVTQTPSHQVTQMGQEVILRCVPISNHLYFYWYRQILGQKVEFLVSFYNNEISEKSEIFDDQFSVERPDGSNFTLKIRSTKLEDSAMYFCASSDDPTGNLYSPLHFGNGTRLTVT.

The chain recombines TRBV10-3 with TRBJ2-1; 9 bases agree with TRBD2. The germline CDR1 and CDR2 sequences are ENHRY and SYGVKD. The CDR3 loop spans 19 amino acids. The trim removed 3 bases at V and 1 base at J, leaving 13 bases unmatched. This CDR3 reads CAISEFQSGGFGSYNEQFF. CDR3 in DNA: TGTGCCATCAGTGAATTTCAGAGCGGGGGGTTCGGATCCTACAATGAGCAGTTCTTC.

The chain is built from TRBV27 and TRBJ2-1, with TRBD2 as a possible D gene (7 bases). CDR3 size: 17 residues. Trimming cost V 8 bases and J 5 bases, with 25 bases left between them. Germline V lookup: CDR1 MNHEY, CDR2 SMNVEV (reference sequence). Here the CDR3 DNA reads TGTGCCAGCGGGGGTCTTAGAAGCGGGACATATAACAATGAGCAGTTCTTC. Amino acids: CASGGLRSGTYNNEQFF.

The chain carries TRBV2 and TRBJ2-2; 10 bases are a match to TRBD1. The trim removed 4 bases at V and 6 bases at J, leaving 8 bases unmatched. Germline-derived CDR1 and CDR2 are SNHLY and FYNNEI. This CDR3 comprises 16 residues. The CDR3 DNA reads as TGTGCCAGCAGTGGGCCCAGGACAGGGGGGCCCGGGGAGCTGTTTTTT. It codes for CASSGPRTGGPGELFF. Drawing the rest from reference TRBV2 and TRBJ2-2, the complete variable domain is EPEVTQTPSHQVTQMGQEVILRCVPISNHLYFYWYRQILGQKVEFLVSFYNNEISEKSEIFDDQFSVERPDGSNFTLKIRSTKLEDSAMYFCASSGPRTGGPGELFFGEGSRLTVL.

The V and J genes are TRBV28 and TRBJ2-7, with TRBD1 matching 10 bases. Trimming at V came to 4 bases and at J to 4 bases, leaving 13 bases not matched to a gene. The V gene's germline CDR1 is MDHEN and CDR2 SYDVKM. The CDR3 is 17 residues long. The CDR3 bases are TGTGCCAGCAGTTCCCGCCTAGACAGGGGGCGGGGGTACGAGCAGTACGTC. It encodes CASSSRLDRGRGYEQYV.

The V gene is TRBV4-1, the J gene TRBJ2-1, with 8 bases that match TRBD1. The junction had 3 bases not matched to a gene; V was cut back by 1 base and J by 4 bases. The CDR3 spans 15 residues. In germline, CDR1 is MGHRA, CDR2 YSYEKL. The CDR3 loop is CASSQAGQDYNEQFF. The CDR3 bases are TGCGCCAGCAGCCAAGCGGGACAGGATTACAATGAGCAGTTCTTC.

V is TRBV7-8 and J is TRBJ2-7, with 8 bases matching TRBD2. With 2 bases clipped from V and 4 bases from J, the junction kept 10 bases outside the gene matches. The CDR3 loop spans 16 amino acids. The germline CDR1 and CDR2 sequences are SGHVS and FQNEAQ. CDR3 sequence: CASSLSSGGPLYEQYF. The CDR3 DNA reads as TGTGCCAGCAGCTTAAGCTCGGGAGGGCCTCTTTACGAGCAGTACTTC.

This chain uses TRBV2 with TRBJ1-1; no definite D call. Germline V gene sequence: CDR1 SNHLY, CDR2 FYNNEI. V dropped 7 bases and J dropped 1 base, with 10 bases sitting between them. The CDR3 extends over 13 amino acids. CDR3 amino acids: CASKTRGNTEAFF. CDR3 coding DNA: TGTGCCAGCAAGACCCGGGGGAACACTGAAGCTTTCTTT.

V and J are TRBV14 and TRBJ2-3; the match to TRBD2 covers 10 bases. The CDR3 loop spans 13 amino acids. V gave up 7 bases and J gave up 14 bases; unmatched junction bases: 12. Germline V gene data show CDR1 as SGHDN and CDR2 as FVKESK. The CDR3 protein is CASTIDPGLALYF. The CDR3 DNA follows: TGTGCCAGCACTATCGACCCGGGACTAGCGTTGTATTTT. Together with reference TRBV14 and TRBJ2-3, the CDR3 gives the full variable domain: EAGVTQFPSHSVIEKGQTVTLRCDPISGHDNLYWYRRVMGKEIKFLLHFVKESKQDESGMPNNRFLAERTGGTYSTLKVQPAELEDSGVYFCASTIDPGLALYFGPGTRLTVL.

Written as DNA, the CDR3 is TGTGCCAGCAGTTTACCGGGTCCCTCCGGGGAGCTGTTTTTT. Encoded protein: CASSLPGPSGELFF. The V and J genes are TRBV27 and TRBJ2-2; D is unresolved. V was cut by 2 bases and J by 6 bases, with 10 bases left in between. This CDR3 spans 14 amino acids. CDR1 is MNHEY and CDR2 is SMNVEV in the germline V gene (reference sequence).

The V gene is TRBV7-2, the J gene TRBJ1-1; D is unresolved. CDR1 SGHTA and CDR2 FQGNSA come from the germline V gene. This CDR3 is built from 15 residues. Trimming shortened V by 1 base and J by 1 base, and 10 bases separated the two germline ends. In nucleotides, the CDR3 is TGTGCCAGCAGCTTAGGGCAATACCAGAACACTGAAGCTTTCTTT. The encoded protein is CASSLGQYQNTEAFF.

J is TRBJ2-3 and V is TRBV29-1, with TRBD1 matching over 9 bases. The CDR3 totals 15 residues. The trim removed 4 bases at V and 4 bases at J, leaving 9 bases unmatched. The V gene's germline CDR1 is SQVTM and CDR2 ANQGSEA. The CDR3 spells CSVVYRGQAADTQYF. The CDR3 DNA sequence: TGCAGCGTTGTCTACAGGGGGCAAGCTGCAGATACGCAGTATTTT.

The rearrangement joins TRBV5-1 to TRBJ2-2; the D gene is possibly TRBD2 (6 bases). Germline V gene data show CDR1 as SGHRS and CDR2 as YFSETQ. This CDR3 is 15 amino acids long. Between the trimmed V and J ends, which lost 1 base and 2 bases, there was a span of 9 bases. The CDR3 sequence: CASSLRRDNTGELFF. CDR3 DNA: TGCGCCAGCAGCTTGAGGCGGGACAACACCGGGGAGCTGTTTTTT.

The gene calls are TRBV2 and TRBJ2-7; weak D call: TRBD1 (6 bases). In germline, CDR1 is SNHLY, CDR2 FYNNEI. There are 17 residues in the CDR3. The V and J ends lost 3 bases and 2 bases respectively, with 20 bases between them. CDR3 residues: CASSERSWLDSPYEQYF. The CDR3 DNA is TGTGCCAGCAGTGAGAGATCGTGGCTGGACAGCCCCTACGAGCAGTACTTC.

J is TRBJ2-1 and V is TRBV6-1; D is uncertain. The CDR3 runs 15 residues. CDR1 is MNHNS, CDR2 SASEGT, per germline. V gave up 3 bases and J gave up 4 bases, with 13 bases separating them. The CDR3, as DNA: TGTGCCAGCAGTGATGGAGAGGCGATATACAATGAGCAGTTCTTC. This translates into CASSDGEAIYNEQFF.